This T cell receptor (beta chain) comes out of a study of cytomegalovirus exposure and HLA in healthy donors. PCR used 60 Vbeta primers and 13 Jbeta primers. Assay used: immunoSEQ multiplex PCR; TCRdb lists only in-frame clones, some missing. This sample carries 200,000 to 250,000 clones, 70% of them seen once, and the ten largest clones take approximately 2.5%. The CDR3 sequence is 16 residues long. In germline, CDR1 is MGHRA, CDR2 YSYEKL. This clone was observed a few times. A read error may account for a junction end that differs from germline. This clonotype was obtained from a man aged 40-55 years in good health and CMV-seropositive. The chain has TRBV4-1 and TRBJ2-7; the D gene is possibly TRBD2 (5 bases). Sequencing was carried out using PBMCs. The CDR3 sequence: CASSLEGSKRPYEQYF. Written as DNA, the CDR3 is TGTGCCAGCAGCTTAGAGGGATCAAAGCGGCCCTACGAGCAGTACTTC.